This is a list of T cell receptor beta chains from one sample in a study of T cells in Graves' hyperthyroidism and ophthalmopathy. TCRdb fed the multiplex PCR reads into MiXCR, producing one record per CDR3 protein. The sample gives around 250,000 distinct CDR3 sequences, less than 15% of which show up once; about 14% is in the top ten. Sequencing used blood. These receptors were obtained from a woman aged 40-49 years with Graves' hyperthyroidism that later progressed to Graves' ophthalmopathy. Both conserved end residues are part of each CDR3. D genes are given only for firm matches. Size tells how often a clone was seen (once, few, many) or the class of an expanded clone, and some rows leave it out.

D	size	V	J	DNA	CDR3
TRBD1	-	TRBV6-1	TRBJ2-3	TGTGCCAGCAGCCTTGGGGGGGGACAGGGAAGCACAGATACGCAGTATTTT	CASSLGGGQGSTDTQYF
TRBD2	-	TRBV6-1	TRBJ2-7	TGTGCCAGCTCTAGCGGGAGGTCCGAGCAGTACTTC	CASSSGRSEQYF
-	many	TRBV2	TRBJ2-7	TGTGCCAGCAGTTCCAGACCCCTCTACGAGCAGTACTTC	CASSSRPLYEQYF
-	many	TRBV7-9	TRBJ2-5	TGTGCCAGCAGCTCCCTGTACCAAGAGACCCAGTACTTC	CASSSLYQETQYF
-	few	TRBV6-1	TRBJ2-2	TGTGCCAGCAGCGACTTGAACACCGGGGAGCTGTTTTTT	CASSDLNTGELFF
-	many	TRBV6-1	TRBJ1-6	TGTGCCAGCAGTTGGGACCATGGGAATTCACCCCTCCACTTT	CASSWDHGNSPLHF
-	many	TRBV15	TRBJ1-4	TGTGCCACCAGCATCGGGCAGGGCAGTGAAAAACTGTTTTTT	CATSIGQGSEKLFF
TRBD2	few	TRBV9	TRBJ2-1	TGTGCCAGCAGCGCACCCGGGACTAGCGGTTACAATGAGCAGTTCTTC	CASSAPGTSGYNEQFF
TRBD2	many	TRBV11-2	TRBJ2-1	TGTGCCAGCAGCTTCCTCACTAGCGGGAACTTCAATGAGCAGTTCTTC	CASSFLTSGNFNEQFF
TRBD2	-	TRBV9	TRBJ2-2	TGTGCCAACAGCCGGATAGGACTAGCCGGGGAGCTGTTTTTT	CANSRIGLAGELFF
TRBD2	many	TRBV5-1	TRBJ2-1	TGCGCCAGCAGCTTCGGACTAGCGGGAGGTCATGAGCAGTTCTTC	CASSFGLAGGHEQFF
-	many	TRBV18	TRBJ2-3	TGTGCCAGCTCACCAATGGTGGGAGTTGATACGCAGTATTTT	CASSPMVGVDTQYF
-	many	TRBV28	TRBJ1-1	TGTGCCAGCAGTCAAGGGGGACGAGACACTGAAGCTTTCTTT	CASSQGGRDTEAFF
-	many	TRBV11-2	TRBJ1-1	TGTGCCAGCAGCTTAGTAGCCGGTGGGGCCACTGAAGCTTTCTTT	CASSLVAGGATEAFF
TRBD2	many	TRBV2	TRBJ2-1	TGTGCCAGCAGTGAAGCGGCACTAGCGTTGAGCTCCTACAATGAGCAGTTCTTC	CASSEAALALSSYNEQFF
-	many	TRBV11-2	TRBJ1-1	TGTGCCAGCAGCTTTACAGGAGTTATGAACACTGAAGCTTTCTTT	CASSFTGVMNTEAFF
-	-	TRBV28	TRBJ1-2	TGTGCCAGCAGTGCTCCTAGCGGGCATGGCTACACCTTC	CASSAPSGHGYTF
-	-	TRBV5-1	TRBJ1-1	TGCGCCAGCAGTGGGGCGGGGGCACCGAACACTGAAGCTTTCTTT	CASSGAGAPNTEAFF
TRBD2	-	TRBV5-1	TRBJ2-1	TGCGCCAGCAGCTTGGTGGGACTAGCGGGTAACAATGAGCAGTTCTTC	CASSLVGLAGNNEQFF
-	-	TRBV4-1	TRBJ1-1	TGCGCCAGCAGCCGGACTCCGGGTGGCACTGAAGCTTTCTTT	CASSRTPGGTEAFF
TRBD2	many	TRBV30	TRBJ2-5	TGTGCCTGGAGTCCACGGGTTAGCGGGAGGTTTGGAGAGACCCAGTACTTC	CAWSPRVSGRFGETQYF
-	many	TRBV5-5	TRBJ2-1	TGTGCCAGCAGCTTAGTCTACAGCTCCTACAATGAGCAGTTCTTC	CASSLVYSSYNEQFF
-	many	TRBV7-9	TRBJ2-7	TGTGCCAGCAGCTCCTACGACGAGCAGTACTTC	CASSSYDEQYF
TRBD2	few	TRBV4-1	TRBJ2-5	TGCGCCAGCAGCCGGCAACTAGCGGCCAGCCAAGAGACCCAGTACTTC	CASSRQLAASQETQYF
TRBD1	many	TRBV9	TRBJ2-1	TGTGCCAGCAGCGTAAGTGGGACAGTAGACAATGAGCAGTTCTTC	CASSVSGTVDNEQFF
TRBD1	few	TRBV5-1	TRBJ2-3	TGCGCCAGCAGCTTGAATCCGAACGACAGGGTTCTGATTAGCGACACAGATACGCAGTATTTT	CASSLNPNDRVLISDTDTQYF
-	many	TRBV28	TRBJ1-6	TGTGCCAGCAGCCTCTTCACAATGGCTCCGAATTCACCCCTCCACTTT	CASSLFTMAPNSPLHF
-	many	TRBV19	TRBJ2-1	TGTGCCAGTAGTCTCCGTCCCTACTCGGGCAATGAGCAGTTCTTC	CASSLRPYSGNEQFF
-	many	TRBV9	TRBJ2-3	TGTGCCAGCAGCGTAGGGGGGGCAGATACGCAGTATTTT	CASSVGGADTQYF
TRBD1	many	TRBV12-3/TRBV12-4	TRBJ2-4	TGTGCCAGCAGCCAAGGACAGGGGGAAAGAAACATTCAGTACTTC	CASSQGQGERNIQYF
-	-	TRBV4-2	TRBJ1-1	TGTGCCAGCAGCCAAGAGAGAGGGAACACTGAAGCTTTCTTT	CASSQERGNTEAFF
-	many	TRBV7-9	TRBJ2-7	TGTGCCAGCAGCTCCCACACCAGAACCGTATCCTACGAGCAGTACTTC	CASSSHTRTVSYEQYF
TRBD1	-	TRBV20-1	TRBJ2-3	TGCAGTGCTAGAGTCTCGGACAGGCCATTGACAGATACGCAGTATTTT	CSARVSDRPLTDTQYF
TRBD2	-	TRBV4-1	TRBJ2-3	TGCGCCAGCAGCCTTCTGACTAGCGGGAGGGGAGATACGCAGTATTTT	CASSLLTSGRGDTQYF
-	many	TRBV27	TRBJ2-7	TGTGCCAGTACCACATCCATCGGAGGGGAGCAGTACTTC	CASTTSIGGEQYF
-	-	TRBV7-3	TRBJ2-5	TGTGCCAGCAGCCCTCTGGGCGGGAATACAGAGACCCAGTACTTC	CASSPLGGNTETQYF
-	many	TRBV5-1	TRBJ1-6	TGCGCCAGCAGCTTGGTCAGGGATTCACCCCTCCACTTT	CASSLVRDSPLHF
TRBD1	many	TRBV24-1	TRBJ2-5	TGTGCCACCAGTGACCCGGGACAGGTTGACGAGACCCAGTACTTC	CATSDPGQVDETQYF
-	-	TRBV2	TRBJ1-2	TGTGCCAGCAGTTACAGGGCCCCCGGGGATAGAAACTATGGCTACACCTTC	CASSYRAPGDRNYGYTF
TRBD2	many	TRBV27	TRBJ2-2	TGTGCCAGCCGACTAGCGGGATCGAACACCGGGGAGCTGTTTTTT	CASRLAGSNTGELFF
-	many	TRBV7-3	TRBJ2-1	TGTGCCAGCAGCTTAAGGAGTATCTCCTACAATGAGCAGTTCTTC	CASSLRSISYNEQFF
TRBD1	many	TRBV20-1	TRBJ1-1	TGCAGTGCTAGTGGGACAGATAATACTGAAGCTTTCTTT	CSASGTDNTEAFF
TRBD1	many	TRBV7-2	TRBJ1-2	TGTGCCAGCAGGGACAGGAATTCTGTCCTCTACACCTTC	CASRDRNSVLYTF
-	many	TRBV10-1	TRBJ2-3	TGCGCCAGCAGTGAGGGTAGAGGGGTGGGCACAGATACGCAGTATTTT	CASSEGRGVGTDTQYF
TRBD2	few	TRBV5-8	TRBJ2-2	TGTGCCAGCAGCACGGGACTAGCGGCGGACGGGGAGCTGTTTTTT	CASSTGLAADGELFF
-	few	TRBV30	TRBJ1-2	TGTGCCTGGACTTCATGGGGGCAGGCCTTACATGGCTACACCTTC	CAWTSWGQALHGYTF
TRBD2	many	TRBV2	TRBJ2-3	TGTGCCAGCAGTGAATTACCGGTAGCGGGAGGGCTAACAGATACGCAGTATTTT	CASSELPVAGGLTDTQYF
-	few	TRBV6-5	TRBJ1-6	TGTGCCAGCAGTTACCGCCCGGGGGGATTGAGCTCCTATAATTCACCCCTCCACTTT	CASSYRPGGLSSYNSPLHF
TRBD1	many	TRBV5-5	TRBJ2-7	TGTGCCAGCAGCTTCACCGGGACAGGGCCCTACGAGCAGTACTTC	CASSFTGTGPYEQYF
-	many	TRBV9	TRBJ2-1	TGTGCCAGCAGCGTAGATGTCGAGGCAGGTCGGTACAATGAGCAGTTCTTC	CASSVDVEAGRYNEQFF
TRBD2	-	TRBV3-1	TRBJ2-2	TGTGCCAGCAGCCAAGAGACTAGCCGGGACGGGGAGCTGTTTTTT	CASSQETSRDGELFF
-	once	TRBV27	TRBJ1-6	TGTGCCAGCAGTTTTGGGGCAGACTCCCCGGCACCCCTCCACTTT	CASSFGADSPAPLHF
-	few	TRBV7-9	TRBJ2-7	TGTGCCAGCAGCTTGGACCCTAGAGCCGAGCAGTACTTC	CASSLDPRAEQYF
TRBD2	many	TRBV11-3	TRBJ2-2	TGTGCCAGCAGCGAGGGACTAGCGGGAGTCACCGGGGAGCTGTTTTTT	CASSEGLAGVTGELFF